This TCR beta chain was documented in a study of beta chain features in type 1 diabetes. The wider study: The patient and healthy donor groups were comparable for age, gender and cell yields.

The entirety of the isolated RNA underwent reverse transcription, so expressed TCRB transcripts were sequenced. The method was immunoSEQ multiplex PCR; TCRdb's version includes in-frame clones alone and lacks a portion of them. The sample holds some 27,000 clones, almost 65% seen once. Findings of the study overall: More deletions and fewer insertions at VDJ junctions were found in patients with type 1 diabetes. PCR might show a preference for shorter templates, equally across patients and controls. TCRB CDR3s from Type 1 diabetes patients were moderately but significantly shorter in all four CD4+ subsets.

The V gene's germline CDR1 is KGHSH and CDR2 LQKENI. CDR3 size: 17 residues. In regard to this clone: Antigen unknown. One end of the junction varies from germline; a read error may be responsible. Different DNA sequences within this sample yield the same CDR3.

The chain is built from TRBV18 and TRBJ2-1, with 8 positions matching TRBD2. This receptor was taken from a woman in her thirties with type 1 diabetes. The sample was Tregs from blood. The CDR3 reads CASSSDLGLAQINEQFF. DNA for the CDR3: TGCGCCAGCTCCTCCGACCTCGGACTAGCTCAGATCAATGAGCAGTTCTTC.